These 9 T cell receptor beta chains were all obtained from the same sample, sequenced in a study of T-cell reconstitution after alpha-beta-depleted transplantation in children. The TCRbeta library incorporated unique molecular identifiers. One entry per CDR3 protein, called by TCRdb with MiXCR from the PCR reads. The sample has about 340,000 distinct CDR3 sequences, 13% seen once; the top ten hold about 4%. The specimen comprised PBMCs, sampled from the stem cell graft. All receptors come from a human donor who donated a stem cell graft to a child with Fanconi anemia.

This clonotype showed up just a few times. The chain links TRBV11-2 to TRBJ1-4, with TRBD1 matching over 8 bases. This CDR3 comprises 16 residues. From germline, CDR1 is SGHAT and CDR2 FQNNGV. Losses at the gene ends were 5 bases for V and 0 bases for J; bases not matched to a gene: 5. CDR3 nucleotides: TGTGCCAGCAGCCACGGACAGGGTGCAACTAATGAAAAACTGTTTTTT. Protein: CASSHGQGATNEKLFF.

This clonotype came up a few times. The J gene is TRBJ2-5, the V gene TRBV29-1, with 7 bases lining up with TRBD1. This CDR3 comprises 13 residues. The germline V gene encodes CDR1 SQVTM and CDR2 ANQGSEA. V gave up 3 bases and J gave up 2 bases; unmatched junction bases: 3. The CDR3 is CSVDARGQETQYF. CDR3 DNA: TGCAGCGTTGACGCCAGGGGGCAAGAGACCCAGTACTTC.

As to this clonotype: A junction end diverges from the germline sequence, so it may reflect a read error. The rearrangement links TRBV7-7 to TRBJ2-1; no clear D. This CDR3 has 15 amino acids. Per the germline V gene, CDR1 is SSHAT and CDR2 is FNYEAQ (reference sequence). The CDR3 coding sequence is TGTGCTAGCAGCTCAGACATTGGGTCCTACAATGAGCAGTTCTTC. Its protein is CASSSDIGSYNEQFF.

The chain carries TRBV5-4 and TRBJ2-7, with D unclear. V was clipped by 0 bases and J by 0 bases, with 7 bases between them. Germline CDR1 and CDR2: SGHNT and YYREEE (reference sequence). The CDR3 runs to 14 residues. The CDR3 sequence: CASSLEANSYEQYV. The CDR3, as DNA: TGTGCCAGCAGCTTGGAGGCGAACTCCTACGAGCAGTACGTC.

The gene calls are TRBV2 and TRBJ1-2; 7 bases align to TRBD1. The germline V gene encodes CDR1 SNHLY and CDR2 FYNNEI. This CDR3 contains 12 residues. Trimming took 6 bases from V and 8 from J; bases not matched to a gene: 6. The CDR3 nucleotides read TGTGCCAGCAGGGATAACAGGGGAGGCTACACCTTC. Translated: CASRDNRGGYTF.

This clonotype came up many times. The chain combines TRBV5-1 with TRBJ2-2; D may be TRBD1 (5 bases). Germline V gene data show CDR1 as SGHRS and CDR2 as YFSETQ. The V end lost 1 base, the J end lost 1 base, and 8 bases lay between the germline ends. This CDR3 is 15 amino acids long. This CDR3 reads CASSLWQGNTGELFF. The CDR3 nucleotides are TGCGCCAGCAGCTTGTGGCAGGGGAACACCGGGGAGCTGTTTTTT.

This chain links TRBV4-3 with TRBJ2-2; maybe TRBD1 (7 bases). The V end was cut by 2 bases, the J end by 5 bases, with 9 bases between. Germline V gene sequence: CDR1 LGHNA, CDR2 YSLEER. The CDR3 covers 14 residues. The CDR3 DNA reads TGCGCCAGCAGCCAACAGGGGGGAACCGGGGAGCTGTTTTTT. Protein sequence: CASSQQGGTGELFF.

Only a few counts were recorded for this clonotype. The chain recombines TRBV7-6 with TRBJ1-2; 9 positions match TRBD1. Germline lookup yields CDR1 SGHVS and CDR2 FNYEAQ. The CDR3 covers 14 residues. The J segment lost 8 bases and the V segment lost 6 bases, leaving 10 bases of the junction unmatched. The CDR3 DNA follows: TGTGCCAGCAGTTCACAACAGGGGGCCCAAGGCTACACCTTC. This encodes CASSSQQGAQGYTF.

At least ten counts were recorded for this clonotype. The rearrangement uses TRBV5-1 and TRBJ1-1, with D perhaps TRBD1 (6 bases). The CDR3 loop spans 14 amino acids. The V gene's germline CDR1 is SGHRS and CDR2 YFSETQ. V was clipped by 4 bases and J by 5 bases, with 15 bases between them. The DNA of the CDR3 is TGCGCCAGCAGCCCCCAACAGGGCGGGACTGAAGCTTTCTTT. This gives the protein CASSPQQGGTEAFF.